This T cell receptor (beta chain) was captured by sequencing in a study of shared clonotypes between healthy human individuals. Trimming at V came to 0 bases and at J to 5 bases, leaving 4 bases not matched to a gene. Germline V CDR1 and CDR2: SGDLS, YYNGEE. This CDR3 spans 17 amino acids. Naive-designated CD8 cells lacked CD45RO, were positively enriched for CCR7, and omitted terminally differentiated effector memory CD45RA+ cells. The authors distributed each subset's genomic DNA evenly over several immunoSEQ plates. Method: immunoSEQ multiplex PCR; TCRdb's copy keeps in-frame clones and lacks some. Among 800,000 or so clones listed, 95% to 97% were seen once.

The chain carries TRBV9 and TRBJ2-1; 14 bases are shared with TRBD2. The receptor was isolated from a man aged 25 to 40 in good health. The sample consisted of naive CD8+ T cells sorted from blood. As DNA, the CDR3 is TGTGCCAGCAGCGTAGTAGGGGGACTAGCGGGAGACAATGAGCAGTTCTTC. This sequence encodes CASSVVGGLAGDNEQFF.